This TCR beta chain was sequenced for a study of monozygotic twins with inflammatory bowel disease. Regarding the study as a whole: The study found lower TCRbeta diversity (inverse Simpson) in IBD patients than in healthy co-twins.

Concerning this clonotype itself: Its antigen is not known.

In eight separate reactions per sample, cDNA was generated. Addition of UMIs with a 6-nucleotide sample barcode was achieved by template switching. With around 15 and 9 cycles respectively, two nested PCRs were carried out on TCRalpha and TCRbeta cDNA. Reprocessing the 5' RACE reads, TCRdb reports a single entry for every CDR3 protein and omits DNA. The repertoire table contains approximately 210,000 distinct CDR3 sequences. The receptor was derived from a human donor with ulcerative colitis or Crohn's disease, or a healthy co-twin of an affected twin (not recorded which). Sequencing was done on a sample of blood.

The CDR3: CASSQSLGDRFYGYTF. V gene TRBV4-3 combines with J gene TRBJ1-2; TCRdb's assignment of TRBD1 cannot be checked, as there is no DNA. Germline V gene sequence: CDR1 LGHNA, CDR2 YSLEER. This CDR3 spans 16 amino acids.